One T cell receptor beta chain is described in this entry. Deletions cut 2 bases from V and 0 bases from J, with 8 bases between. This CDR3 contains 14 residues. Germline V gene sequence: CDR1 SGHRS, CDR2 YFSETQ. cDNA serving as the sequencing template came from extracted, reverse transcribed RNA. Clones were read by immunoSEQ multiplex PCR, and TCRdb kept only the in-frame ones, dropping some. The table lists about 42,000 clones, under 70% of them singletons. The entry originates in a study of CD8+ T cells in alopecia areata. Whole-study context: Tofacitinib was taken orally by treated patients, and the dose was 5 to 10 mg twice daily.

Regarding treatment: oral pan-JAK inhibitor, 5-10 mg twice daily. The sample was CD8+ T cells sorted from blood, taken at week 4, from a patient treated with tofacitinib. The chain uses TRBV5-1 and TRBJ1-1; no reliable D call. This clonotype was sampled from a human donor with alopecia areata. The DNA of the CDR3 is TGCGCCAGCAGCTTCTCGGGGATGAACACTGAAGCTTTCTTT. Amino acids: CASSFSGMNTEAFF. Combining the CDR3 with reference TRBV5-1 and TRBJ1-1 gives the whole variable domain KAGVTQTPRYLIKTRGQQVTLSCSPISGHRSVSWYQQTPGQGLQFLFEYFSETQRNKGNFPGRFSGRQFSNSRSEMNVSTLELGDSALYLCASSFSGMNTEAFFGQGTRLTVV.